The entry below describes one T cell receptor beta chain. This specimen comes from a study of OX40 agonist ivuxolimab in advanced cancers. Whole-study context: Mean age around 64 years, range about 23 to 80; about 85% male.

Sequencing was performed with immunoSEQ multiplex PCR; in TCRdb, only in-frame clones are kept and a portion is missing. The sample lists about 79,000 clones, about 92% seen once, with 0.25% to 0.35% in the top ten. This CDR3 region has 13 residues. V dropped 5 bases and J dropped 7 bases, with 13 bases sitting between them. Germline-derived CDR1 and CDR2 are SGDLS and YYNGEE. Samples were taken at baseline and on day 1 of cycles 4 and 7. This chain uses TRBV9 with TRBJ2-1; D ambiguous. Source: CD4+ or CD8+ T cells sorted from blood, taken in a trial of the OX40 agonist ivuxolimab. This clonotype was obtained from an adult with an advanced solid tumor such as melanoma, head and neck, liver or kidney cancer. The CDR3 spells CASSTRWMNEQFF. The CDR3 DNA follows: TGTGCCAGCAGTACAAGGTGGATGAATGAGCAGTTCTTC.